These T cell receptor beta chains were read from a single sample in a study of Graves' ophthalmopathy and Graves' hyperthyroidism. One entry per CDR3 protein, called by TCRdb with MiXCR from the multiplex PCR reads. The sample consists of roughly 500,000 distinct CDR3 sequences, approximately 15% of them appearing once. Input material: blood. The receptors here all came from a woman aged 25 to 45 with Graves' ophthalmopathy. Each CDR3 is given with its conserved first and last residue.

J: TRBJ2-7
V: TRBV6-5
CDR3: CASTPLLAYEQYF

J: TRBJ1-1
V: TRBV5-1
CDR3: CASSWTGGASEAFF

J: TRBJ1-3
V: TRBV6-5
CDR3: CASSYLGDVSGNTIYF

J: TRBJ2-2
V: TRBV12-3/TRBV12-4
CDR3: CASSLRGTHTGELFF

J: TRBJ2-7
V: TRBV6-5
CDR3: CASMDATYEQYF

J: TRBJ1-1
V: TRBV19
CDR3: CASSIVDRNRTEAFF

J: TRBJ2-5
V: TRBV19
CDR3: CASSTTPDRRETQYF

J: TRBJ1-1
V: TRBV19
CDR3: CASSIAGRNTEAFF

J: TRBJ1-5
V: TRBV27
CDR3: CASRSNQPQHF

J: TRBJ2-6
V: TRBV11-1
CDR3: CASSSDSSGANVLTF

J: TRBJ2-5
V: TRBV5-6
CDR3: CASSSGETKYF

J: TRBJ2-2
V: TRBV7-9
CDR3: CASSLKVFGELFF

J: TRBJ1-2
V: TRBV20-1
CDR3: CRDGPDRYGYTF

J: TRBJ1-5
V: TRBV6-1
CDR3: CASSEGTISPQHF

J: TRBJ1-1
V: TRBV11-2
CDR3: CASSFQTGTQNTEAFF

J: TRBJ1-5
V: TRBV9
CDR3: CASSVGEDLSNQPQHF

J: TRBJ2-7
V: TRBV30
CDR3: CAWSAGQGITYEQYF

J: TRBJ2-5
V: TRBV12-5
CDR3: CASGLNRAQYF

J: TRBJ1-2
V: TRBV7-2
CDR3: CASSLVRGSGYTF

J: TRBJ1-1
V: TRBV4-1
CDR3: CASSQVGDYTEAFF

J: TRBJ1-2
V: TRBV11-3
CDR3: CASSSQGVDGYTF

J: TRBJ1-1
V: TRBV6-2/TRBV6-3
CDR3: CASSYGATEAFF

J: TRBJ2-7
V: TRBV2
CDR3: CASSGRAYSYEQYF

J: TRBJ1-6
V: TRBV7-9
CDR3: CASSLAEGANSPLHF

J: TRBJ2-7
V: TRBV11-3
CDR3: CASSILGADYEQYF

J: TRBJ1-2
V: TRBV4-1
CDR3: CASSQEGSSYTF

J: TRBJ2-7
V: TRBV28
CDR3: CASSLVGTKGYEQYF

J: TRBJ2-5
V: TRBV7-3
CDR3: CASSLVWEGEQETQYF

J: TRBJ1-5
V: TRBV6-2/TRBV6-3
CDR3: CASSYGGQGGQPQHF

J: TRBJ2-5
V: TRBV13
CDR3: CASSHRGEKETQYF

J: TRBJ1-1
V: TRBV6-5
CDR3: CASSYLDMNTEAFF

J: TRBJ2-7
V: TRBV6-2/TRBV6-3
CDR3: CASSYGANPTYEQYF

J: TRBJ2-7
V: TRBV6-1
CDR3: CASSRPGGQQYF

J: TRBJ2-4
V: TRBV20-1
CDR3: CSARDEKGKNIQYF

J: TRBJ2-1
V: TRBV27
CDR3: CASSLWASRSYNEQFF

J: TRBJ2-7
V: TRBV6-1
CDR3: CASSEGASGMYEQYF

J: TRBJ2-5
V: TRBV20-1
CDR3: CSAVPPLRDRAYQETQYF

J: TRBJ2-2
V: TRBV6-5
CDR3: CASLGRDRGPGELFF

J: TRBJ1-1
V: TRBV6-5
CDR3: CASSFPPGTGNLEAFF

J: TRBJ2-5
V: TRBV6-5
CDR3: CASGREVETQYF

J: TRBJ2-7
V: TRBV6-1
CDR3: CASSPDLGQTYEQYF

J: TRBJ1-2
V: TRBV6-2/TRBV6-3
CDR3: CASSPTRGQGEGRYGYTF

J: TRBJ2-5
V: TRBV19
CDR3: CASSFRDYQETQYF

J: TRBJ2-5
V: TRBV6-1
CDR3: CASSNTGGGQETQYF

J: TRBJ1-2
V: TRBV11-2
CDR3: CASSLWPGANYGYTF

J: TRBJ2-7
V: TRBV6-1
CDR3: CASSAIWEEQYF